The TCR beta chain under discussion was sequenced for a study of T cell repertoires in cytomegalovirus infection. TCRdb independently ran MiXCR on the reads; one entry per CDR3 protein. The table records 200,000 to 250,000 distinct CDR3 sequences, roughly 23% of them present only once. This CDR3 spans 15 amino acids. Trimming shortened V by 1 base and J by 3 bases, and 10 bases separated the two germline ends. Germline CDR1 SGDLS, CDR2 YYNGEE. The chain combines TRBV9 with TRBJ2-2; D call uncertain. The receptor's source is a human donor in good health (CMV status not recorded). Some clones in this sample may be carry-over from other donors' samples. Sequenced sample: CD8+ T cells from PBMCs. The CDR3: CASSVNVRDTGELFF. Written as DNA, the CDR3 is TGTGCCAGCAGCGTAAACGTTAGGGACACCGGGGAGCTGTTTTTT.